One sample yielded the 31 T cell receptor beta chains listed below, sequenced in a study of shared clonotypes between healthy human individuals. TCRdb's table, derived via immunoSEQ multiplex PCR, lists solely in-frame clones and lacks some. This repertoire shows about 2.1 million clones, under 95% found once; its top ten account for over 1.5%. Naive CD8 cells were CD45RO-negative, positively selected for CCR7, excluding terminally differentiated effector memory CD45RA+ cells. The sequencing input was naive CD8+ T cells from PBMCs. These receptors were obtained from a man aged 18 to 35 in good health. Some clones in this sample may be carry-over from other donors' samples.

This clone was seen just once. The J gene is TRBJ2-5, the V gene TRBV28; TRBD1 is a possible D gene (6 bases). The CDR3 sequence is 17 residues long. Germline-derived CDR1 and CDR2 are MDHEN and SYDVKM. Trimming cost V 4 bases and J 5 bases, with 23 bases left between them. The CDR3 loop reads CASSYRGRGWFGETQYF. DNA of the CDR3: TGTGCCAGCAGTTATAGGGGCAGGGGATGGTTTGGTGAGACCCAGTACTTC.

This sequence joins TRBV11-2 and TRBJ2-3, with TRBD2 as a possible D gene (6 bases). Germline loops: CDR1 SGHAT, CDR2 FQNNGV. This CDR3 has 16 amino acids. Trimming pared 5 bases from V and 6 bases from J, leaving 21 bases between. The CDR3 here is CASSRLPGLTLDTQYF. Written as DNA, the CDR3 is TGTGCCAGCAGCCGTCTCCCGGGACTCACCCTGGATACGCAGTATTTT. The complete variable domain, with remaining parts taken from reference TRBV11-2 and TRBJ2-3, reads EAGVAQSPRYKIIEKRQSVAFWCNPISGHATLYWYQQILGQGPKLLIQFQNNGVVDDSQLPKDRFSAERLKGVDSTLKIQPAKLEDSAVYLCASSRLPGLTLDTQYFGPGTRLTVL.

The chain links TRBV4-1 to TRBJ2-3; 12 bases fit TRBD1. Germline loops: CDR1 MGHRA, CDR2 YSYEKL. The CDR3 runs to 16 residues. J was trimmed by 4 bases and V by 4 bases; bases with no gene match: 6. The CDR3 DNA follows: TGCGCCAGCAGCCCTCGGGACAGGGGGCGCGCAGATACGCAGTATTTT. Its translation is CASSPRDRGRADTQYF.

A single count supports this clone. V usage is TRBV27 and J usage is TRBJ1-1; 7 bases agree with TRBD1. The CDR3 is made up of 12 amino acids. The J segment lost 5 bases and the V segment lost 8 bases, leaving 5 bases of the junction unmatched. Germline assignment: CDR1 MNHEY and CDR2 SMNVEV (reference sequence). CDR3 DNA sequence: TGTGCCAGCGGATCCAGGGGGACTGAAGCTTTCTTT. It codes for CASGSRGTEAFF.

As to this clone: Other DNA sequences within the sample encode an identical CDR3. V usage is TRBV14 and J usage is TRBJ1-2, with D tentatively TRBD1 (5 bases). Trimming took 5 bases from V and 5 from J, leaving 12 bases between them. CDR1 and CDR2 (germline): SGHDN, FVKESK. The CDR3 is 13 residues long. DNA for the CDR3: TGTGCCAGCAGCTACGGGACGGGATATGGCTACACCTTC. Its protein product is CASSYGTGYGYTF.

This sequence joins TRBV7-9 and TRBJ2-5; D possibly corresponds to TRBD2 (6 bases). This CDR3 spans 16 amino acids. The germline V gene has CDR1 SEHNR and CDR2 FQNEAQ (reference sequence). Trimming took 2 bases from V and 1 from J, leaving 14 bases between them. The CDR3 here is CASSLLAVSIQETQYF. CDR3 bases: TGTGCCAGCAGCTTATTAGCGGTATCTATCCAAGAGACCCAGTACTTC.

The chain employs TRBV10-3 and TRBJ2-3, with TRBD2 matching 11 bases. The CDR3 sequence is 16 residues long. The V gene end was trimmed by 3 bases and the J gene end by 1 base; junction bases not matched to a gene: 3. CDR1 is ENHRY and CDR2 is SYGVKD in the germline V gene. CDR3 protein: CAISDLSGRGTDTQYF. CDR3 DNA: TGTGCCATCAGTGATCTTAGCGGGAGGGGCACAGATACGCAGTATTTT.

The chain joins TRBV28 to TRBJ2-2; D is unclear. The CDR3 is made up of 12 amino acids. Per germline, CDR1 MDHEN and CDR2 SYDVKM. The V end was cut by 4 bases, the J end by 6 bases, with 6 bases between. For the CDR3, the DNA is TGTGCCAGCAGTTCCGCATCCGGGGAGCTGTTTTTT. It yields the protein CASSSASGELFF.

This rearrangement joins TRBV5-1 to TRBJ2-7; 13 bases line up with TRBD2. There are 15 residues in the CDR3. Per the germline V gene, CDR1 is SGHRS and CDR2 is YFSETQ. V trimming: 4 bases; J trimming: 5 bases; junction bases outside the gene matches: 6. In nucleotides, the CDR3 is TGCGCCAGCAGCGGAGGACTAGCGGGAGAGGACGAGCAGTACTTC. Translating it yields CASSGGLAGEDEQYF.

The V and J genes are TRBV28 and TRBJ1-1, with TRBD1 matching over 7 bases. The CDR3 is 17 amino acids. J was trimmed by 5 bases and V by 3 bases; bases with no gene match: 15. Germline V CDR1 and CDR2: MDHEN, SYDVKM. The CDR3 here is CASSFTLVRQGRTEAFF. CDR3 nucleotide sequence: TGTGCCAGCAGTTTCACCCTGGTGAGACAGGGAAGGACTGAAGCTTTCTTT.

The chain has TRBV28 and TRBJ2-2, with TRBD1 matching over 10 bases. Germline V gives CDR1 MDHEN, CDR2 SYDVKM. The CDR3 totals 14 residues. Trimming removed 6 bases from V and 7 bases from J; junction bases left unmatched: 5. The CDR3: CASRTGGGGGELFF. CDR3 in DNA: TGTGCCAGCAGGACAGGGGGCGGTGGCGGGGAGCTGTTTTTT.

V gene TRBV19 combines with J gene TRBJ1-3, with D possibly TRBD1 on 5 matching bases. V was pared by 9 bases and J by 4 bases, with 16 bases between. CDR3 size: 14 residues. Germline loops: CDR1 LNHDA, CDR2 SQIVND (reference sequence). The CDR3, as DNA: TGTGCCAGCAGATCTTCAGGGCAGGGAAACACCATATATTTT. Translating gives CASRSSGQGNTIYF.

This chain's CDR3 is CASQDSNEKLFF. The CDR3, as DNA: TGTGCCAGCCAGGATTCTAATGAAAAACTGTTTTTT. This sequence joins TRBV10-3 and TRBJ1-4; D uncertain. The V end lost 10 bases, the J end lost 3 bases, and 9 bases lay between the germline ends. CDR1 and CDR2 from the germline V gene are ENHRY and SYGVKD. The CDR3 extends over 12 amino acids.

The genes are TRBV19 and TRBJ1-4; 7 bases are shared with TRBD1. The CDR3 length is 20 residues. Germline V gene data show CDR1 as LNHDA and CDR2 as SQIVND (reference sequence). J lost 0 bases, V lost 0 bases, and 13 bases had no gene match. This CDR3 reads CASSIDGGGEVKATNEKLFF. CDR3 sequence (DNA): TGTGCCAGTAGTATAGATGGAGGGGGCGAGGTGAAAGCAACTAATGAAAAACTGTTTTTT.

The chain recombines TRBV29-1 with TRBJ2-1; 9 bases are a match to TRBD2. The CDR3 runs to 16 residues. V shed 2 bases, J shed 3 bases, and the junction held 8 bases outside the gene matches. Germline V CDR1 and CDR2: SQVTM, ANQGSEA. The DNA for the CDR3 is TGCAGCGTTGAAAGTTTAGCTAGCGGGATCTACAATGAGCAGTTCTTC. It codes for CSVESLASGIYNEQFF.

Turning to this clone: A read error may account for a junction end that differs from germline. The V call is TRBV7-2, the J call TRBJ2-7, with 7 bases aligning to TRBD2. Looked up from germline, CDR1 is SGHTA and CDR2 is FQGNSA. This CDR3 spans 14 amino acids. CDR3 sequence reads: CASSLALSGQPQDF. DNA of the CDR3: TGTGCCAGCAGCTTAGCCCTTAGCGGGCAGCCCCAGGACTTC.

This clone turned up a few times. V and J are TRBV9 and TRBJ1-5; a weak D match, TRBD1 (5 bases). The germline CDR1 and CDR2 sequences are SGDLS and YYNGEE. V was cut by 7 bases and J by 6 bases, with 11 bases left in between. This CDR3 has 12 residues. This CDR3 is CASGRGGQPQHF. The DNA of the CDR3 is TGTGCCAGCGGAAGGGGAGGTCAGCCCCAGCATTTT.

The rearrangement links TRBV10-3 to TRBJ2-5, with 13 bases fitting TRBD2. CDR1 is ENHRY, CDR2 SYGVKD, per germline. Trimming removed 4 bases from V and 4 bases from J; junction bases left unmatched: 3. The length of the CDR3 is 15 residues. Written as DNA, the CDR3 is TGTGCCATCAGTGGACTAGCGGGAGGTTCAGAGACCCAGTACTTC. The encoded protein is CAISGLAGGSETQYF.

On this clone itself: The same CDR3 also results from other DNA sequences found in this sample. The chain employs TRBV7-9 and TRBJ2-7; D call uncertain. With 1 base removed from V and 2 bases from J, the gap between germline ends came to 9 bases. Germline V lookup: CDR1 SEHNR, CDR2 FQNEAQ (reference sequence). This CDR3 is built from 14 residues. The DNA for the CDR3 is TGTGCCAGCAGCTTAGTAGGCGGCGCCTACGAGCAGTACTTC. This codes for CASSLVGGAYEQYF.

V gene TRBV14 combines with J gene TRBJ2-7; D is perhaps TRBD1 (6 bases). CDR1 SGHDN and CDR2 FVKESK come from the germline V gene. This CDR3 has 13 residues. V was clipped by 3 bases and J by 3 bases, with 9 bases between them. CDR3 nucleotide sequence: TGTGCCAGCAGCCACGGACAGTTCTACGAGCAGTACTTC. This gives the protein CASSHGQFYEQYF.

V is TRBV9 and J is TRBJ2-3; D is unresolved. V was clipped by 4 bases and J by 6 bases, with 21 bases between them. CDR3 length: 16 amino acids. Per germline, CDR1 SGDLS and CDR2 YYNGEE. The CDR3 spells CASSPSMRPGSDTQYF. For the CDR3, the DNA is TGTGCCAGCAGCCCTTCGATGCGCCCCGGGTCGGATACGCAGTATTTT.

The table lists this clone with a few counts. V gene TRBV18 combines with J gene TRBJ1-2; D not resolved. Trimming cost V 1 base and J 7 bases, with 10 bases left between them. Looked up from germline, CDR1 is KGHSH and CDR2 is LQKENI. The CDR3 spans 13 residues. The CDR3 region is CASSPLQPAGYTF. CDR3 bases: TGTGCCAGCTCACCACTCCAACCTGCTGGCTACACCTTC. The full variable domain, its missing parts supplied by reference TRBV18 and TRBJ1-2, is NAGVMQNPRHLVRRRGQEARLRCSPMKGHSHVYWYRQLPEEGLKFMVYLQKENIIDESGMPKERFSAEFPKEGPSILRIQQVVRGDSAAYFCASSPLQPAGYTFGSGTRLTVV.

The chain uses TRBV4-2 and TRBJ2-1; the D call may be TRBD1 or TRBD2 (5 bases each). V was clipped by 3 bases and J by 7 bases, with 10 bases between them. The germline gives CDR1 LGHNA, CDR2 YNFKEQ. There are 13 residues in the CDR3. CDR3 loop: CASSQGVGNEQFF. CDR3 bases: TGTGCCAGCAGCCAGGGGGTAGGGAATGAGCAGTTCTTC.

The chain has TRBV14 and TRBJ2-2; D is perhaps TRBD1 (6 bases). Germline values: CDR1 SGHDN, CDR2 FVKESK. The CDR3 is made up of 17 amino acids. The V and J ends lost 4 bases and 4 bases respectively, with 19 bases between them. Here the CDR3 DNA reads TGTGCCAGCAGCCTTAACTTTAGACAGGATCTCACCGGGGAGCTGTTTTTT. Translated: CASSLNFRQDLTGELFF.

This sequence joins TRBV7-9 and TRBJ2-3, with D uncertain. CDR1 SEHNR and CDR2 FQNEAQ come from the germline V gene (reference sequence). The CDR3 is 17 amino acids. V was trimmed by 5 bases and J by 1 base, leaving 19 bases between them. The CDR3 reads CASSPASWIRGTDTQYF. The CDR3 DNA reads TGTGCCAGCAGCCCGGCTTCGTGGATAAGGGGCACAGATACGCAGTATTTT. The full variable domain, in which reference TRBV7-9 and TRBJ2-3 provide the parts outside the CDR3, is DTGVSQNPRHKITKRGQNVTFRCDPISEHNRLYWYRQTLGQGPEFLTYFQNEAQLEKSRLLSDRFSAERPKGSFSTLEIQRTEQGDSAMYLCASSPASWIRGTDTQYFGPGTRLTVL.

The CDR3 sequence is CASSLARSSGNTIYF. The CDR3, as DNA: TGTGCCAGCAGTCTTGCTAGGAGCTCTGGAAACACCATATATTTT. The rearrangement uses TRBV28 and TRBJ1-3; no definite D call. The CDR3 runs to 15 residues. Germline CDR1 reads MDHEN; CDR2 reads SYDVKM. The germline V and J ends were trimmed by 5 bases and 0 bases, with 11 bases remaining between them.

The CDR3 region has the DNA TGTGCCAGCACTAATGGACTTAATTACGAGCAGTACTTC. It is translated as CASTNGLNYEQYF. This sequence joins TRBV5-5 and TRBJ2-7; D possibly corresponds to TRBD2 (5 bases). CDR1 and CDR2 (germline): SGHKS, YYEKEE (reference sequence). Trimming cost V 6 bases and J 4 bases, with 14 bases left between them. CDR3 length equals 13 residues.

This clone was counted once. The chain employs TRBV9 and TRBJ2-2; 10 bases map to TRBD2. This CDR3 comprises 17 residues. V shed 6 bases and J 5 bases; nucleotides not matched to a gene: 13. The germline V gene encodes CDR1 SGDLS and CDR2 YYNGEE. The CDR3 region has the DNA TGTGCCAGCACCTCCCTGGGGCTAGCGGGAGATACCGGGGAGCTGTTTTTT. This translates into CASTSLGLAGDTGELFF.

The CDR3 region is CASSFLAGVEQFF. CDR3 coding DNA: TGTGCCAGCAGCTTCCTAGCGGGAGTTGAGCAGTTCTTC. This chain connects TRBV7-9 to TRBJ2-1; 10 nucleotides match TRBD2. Germline V lookup: CDR1 SEHNR, CDR2 FQNEAQ (reference sequence). V was pared by 3 bases and J by 9 bases, with 2 bases of the junction left unmatched. The CDR3 totals 13 residues.

The gene calls are TRBV6-1 and TRBJ2-1; 11 bases are a match to TRBD2. The CDR3 sequence is 15 residues long. Germline CDR1 and CDR2: MNHNS and SASEGT. The V segment lost 6 bases and the J segment 7 bases; nucleotides outside the gene matches: 8. The CDR3 DNA follows: TGTGCCAGCAGGCGGACTAGCGGGCAAGATAATGAGCAGTTCTTC. It specifies CASRRTSGQDNEQFF.

This chain joins TRBV6-5 and TRBJ1-2; tentatively, D is TRBD1 (6 bases). CDR3 length equals 16 residues. Germline assignment: CDR1 MNHEY and CDR2 SVGAGI. V shed 2 bases and J shed 4 bases, with 17 bases lying between them. CDR3 sequence reads: CASSYGRGGGSYGYTF. The CDR3 DNA reads TGTGCCAGCAGTTACGGGAGGGGGGGCGGTTCCTATGGCTACACCTTC.